This T cell receptor beta chain came from a study of blood T cell repertoires in COVID-19. On the study more broadly: Spain, Italy and the United States supplied samples that represented acute and convalescent COVID-19. The cDNA or gDNA used as material had been derived from T cells, B-cell-depleted T cells, or PBMCs.

V was pared by 3 bases and J by 5 bases, with 11 bases between. This CDR3 region has 13 residues. Germline V gene sequence: CDR1 SGHDT, CDR2 YYEEEE. Under the authors' procedure: Counts of nucleated cells, estimated from reference gene primer amplification, were obtained. Repertoires were generated with immunoSEQ multiplex PCR, while TCRdb's copy carries only in-frame clones and drops some. V and J calls and clone size follow that table, whereas D and trimming were derived from the DNA. The data show about 100,000 clones, around 90% seen once. Material: peripheral blood. The V and J genes are TRBV5-6 and TRBJ1-2; D gene unclear. The TCR was taken from a human donor in a cohort sampled during active COVID-19. The CDR3 loop is CASSWGGEYGYTF. In nucleotides, the CDR3 is TGTGCCAGCAGCTGGGGAGGAGAGTATGGCTACACCTTC.